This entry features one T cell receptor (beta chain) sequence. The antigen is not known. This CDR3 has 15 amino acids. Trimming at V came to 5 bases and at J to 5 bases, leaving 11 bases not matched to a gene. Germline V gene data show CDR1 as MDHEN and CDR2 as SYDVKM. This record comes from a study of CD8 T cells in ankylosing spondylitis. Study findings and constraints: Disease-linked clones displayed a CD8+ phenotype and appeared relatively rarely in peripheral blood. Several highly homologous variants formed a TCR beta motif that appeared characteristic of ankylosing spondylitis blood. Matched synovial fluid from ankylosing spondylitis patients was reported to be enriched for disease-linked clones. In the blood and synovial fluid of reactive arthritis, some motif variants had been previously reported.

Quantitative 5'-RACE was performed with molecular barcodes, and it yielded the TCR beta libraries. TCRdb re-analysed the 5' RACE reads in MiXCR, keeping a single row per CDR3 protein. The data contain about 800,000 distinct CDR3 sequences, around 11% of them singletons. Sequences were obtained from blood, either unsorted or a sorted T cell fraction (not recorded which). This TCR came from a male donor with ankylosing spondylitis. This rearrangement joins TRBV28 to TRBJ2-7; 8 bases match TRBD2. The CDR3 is CASSLGLAGVDEQYF. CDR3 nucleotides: TGTGCCAGCAGTCTCGGACTAGCAGGAGTCGACGAGCAGTACTTC.